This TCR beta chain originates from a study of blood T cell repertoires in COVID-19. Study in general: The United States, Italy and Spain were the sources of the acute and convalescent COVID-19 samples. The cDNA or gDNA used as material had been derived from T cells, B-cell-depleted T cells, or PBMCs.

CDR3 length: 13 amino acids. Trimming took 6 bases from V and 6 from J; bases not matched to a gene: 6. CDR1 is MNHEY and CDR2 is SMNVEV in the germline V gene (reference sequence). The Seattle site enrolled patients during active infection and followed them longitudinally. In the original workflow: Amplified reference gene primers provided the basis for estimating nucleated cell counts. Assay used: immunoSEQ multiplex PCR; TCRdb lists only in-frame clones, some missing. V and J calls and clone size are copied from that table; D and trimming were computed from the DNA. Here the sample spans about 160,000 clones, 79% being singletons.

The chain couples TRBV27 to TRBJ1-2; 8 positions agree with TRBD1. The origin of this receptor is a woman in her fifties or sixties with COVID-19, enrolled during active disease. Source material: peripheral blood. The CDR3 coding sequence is TGTGCCAGCAGCCTCCCAGGGGGCGATGGCTACACCTTC. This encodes CASSLPGGDGYTF.